This record covers a single T cell receptor (beta chain). This clone's antigen is unknown. No base quality values were provided; no much bigger clone lies one nucleotide off. V is pared back by 3 bases and J by 3 bases, with 8 bases lying between the germline termini. The CDR3, from cysteine to phenylalanine, totals 14 residues. Just the 42-base CDR3 DNA is kept, in frame starting at base 1. The germline V gene (reference sequence) provides CDR1 LNHDA and CDR2 SQIVND. The data stem from a study of beta chain features in type 1 diabetes (dated by TCRdb to 2016 to 2018). Turning to the overall study: No differences in mean age, gender distribution, total cell number or subset yield were found between patients and healthy donors. A total of about 100,000,000 sorted cells were examined across all samples, and RNA yield correlated strongly with the number of cells per subset. The study compared TCRB repertoires of sorted circulating CD4+ T cell subsets between recently diagnosed type 1 diabetes patients and matched healthy donors. Regulatory and stem cell-like memory subsets were obtained from only 8 patients and roughly 8 healthy donors, while naive and central memory subsets were obtained from all 30 or so donors.

Each donor gave one peripheral blood draw, approximately 110 mL on average, collected into heparinised tubes. Using a panel that included CD45RO, CCR7, CD25, CD127, CD95 and CD27, naive, central memory, regulatory and stem cell-like memory CD4+ T cells were sorted on a BD FACSAria II. All sorted populations exceeded 95% purity. PBMCs were isolated right away by Lymphoprep density gradient centrifugation and were stained directly, without culture. So that batch effects would be minimized, each experiment stained and sorted samples in pairs, pairing one healthy donor with one patient. Points the paper makes about the study in general: PCR might favor shorter templates, but patient and control samples were amplified and corrected together, so any skew would affect both groups equally. Type 1 diabetes patients showed a moderate but significant shortening of TCRB CDR3 length in all four CD4+ subsets. Because cDNA was sequenced instead of genomic DNA, activated cells with high expression could be over-represented, although the groups did not differ in activation or CD3 levels. HLA sub-analyses involved small numbers of individuals, so any influence of HLA type on TCRB rearrangement remained unresolved. At VDJ recombination sites, type 1 diabetes patients had fewer insertions and more deleted nucleotides, which implies abnormalities in thymic rearrangement. Naive, central memory and regulatory TCRB repertoires appeared to be more similar among patients than among healthy donors.

The entire isolated RNA was reverse transcribed using the High Capacity cDNA Reverse Transcription Kit, and thus expressed TCRB transcripts were sequenced. Deep immunoSEQ sequencing was performed on naive, central memory and regulatory T cell samples, with an average of about 3.6 million total reads per sample. Sorted cells were lysed in RLT buffer, and RNA was extracted using DNase-treated RNeasy Micro or Mini kits according to cell number. To prevent cross-contamination, each cell subset was processed individually, whereas patient and healthy donor samples were processed jointly. The immunoSEQ multiplex PCR was used to amplify TCRB sequences from cDNA, generating 87-bp fragments that spanned the CDR3 region. Amplicons were sequenced on the Illumina HiSeq platform. The authors' analysis ran thus. Synthetic template baselines were used to correct PCR bias computationally, reads within Hamming distance 2 were collapsed together, and singletons that could not be merged were discarded. Reads were aligned against IMGT to assign V, D and J genes, CDR3 length and insertions or deletions at six rearrangement sites. Within each subset, clonotype counts were normalized to sorted cell number, and only after that were true diversity and Gini coefficients computed with the tcR R package. The overlap coefficient, calculated on TCRB nucleotide sequences, was used to quantify repertoire sharing. Out-of-frame TCRB sequences from naive cells were analyzed to stand in for the pre-selection repertoire. TCRdb re-hosts the immuneACCESS table, in-frame sequences only. Its copies lack some clones; in the studies checked, an unresolved V gene accounts for under half of them, and the cause for the rest is not known. The V and J calls and clone size were taken over from that table, and D and trimming were inferred from the DNA. The sample table shows roughly 370,000 clones, and 11% to 15% are seen once. The ten most abundant clones make up about 0.034% of the sample.

Sequencing input: naive CD4+ T cells from blood. Taken with the paper, the label for cell subset or site translates to: true naive CD4+ T cells. The chain links TRBV19 with TRBJ2-2, with the D gene call left open. The clonotype was recovered from a man aged 30-40 years in good health. The nucleotide sequence is TGTGCCAGTAGTATTGGTACGGACACCGGGGAGCTGTTTTTT. Translation gives CASSIGTDTGELFF.